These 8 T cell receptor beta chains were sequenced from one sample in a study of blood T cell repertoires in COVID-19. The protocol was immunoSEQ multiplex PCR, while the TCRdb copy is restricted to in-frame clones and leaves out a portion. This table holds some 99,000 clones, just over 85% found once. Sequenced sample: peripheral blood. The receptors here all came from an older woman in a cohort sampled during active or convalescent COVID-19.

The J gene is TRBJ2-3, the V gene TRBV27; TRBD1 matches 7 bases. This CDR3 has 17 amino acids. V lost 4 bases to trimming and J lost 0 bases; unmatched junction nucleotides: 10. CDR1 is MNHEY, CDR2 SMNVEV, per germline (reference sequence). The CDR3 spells CASSSQTTGLSTDTQYF. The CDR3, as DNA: TGTGCCAGCAGTTCGCAGACGACAGGGTTGAGCACAGATACGCAGTATTTT.

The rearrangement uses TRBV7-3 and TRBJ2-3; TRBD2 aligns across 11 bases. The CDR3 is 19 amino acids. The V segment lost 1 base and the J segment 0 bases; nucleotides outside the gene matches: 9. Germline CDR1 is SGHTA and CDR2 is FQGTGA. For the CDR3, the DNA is TGTGCCAGCAGCTTAATCGGGGGGTGGACTAGCGGGAGCACAGATACGCAGTATTTT. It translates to CASSLIGGWTSGSTDTQYF.

In nucleotides, the CDR3 is TGTGCCAGCAGCTCAACCCAGGGACAGGGCACTGAAGCTTTCTTT. Its translation: CASSSTQGQGTEAFF. The V call is TRBV11-2, the J call TRBJ1-1; 9 bases map to TRBD1. The germline V gene has CDR1 SGHAT and CDR2 FQNNGV. The V and J ends lost 4 bases and 4 bases, in that order; junction bases with no gene match: 7. The CDR3 is 15 amino acids.

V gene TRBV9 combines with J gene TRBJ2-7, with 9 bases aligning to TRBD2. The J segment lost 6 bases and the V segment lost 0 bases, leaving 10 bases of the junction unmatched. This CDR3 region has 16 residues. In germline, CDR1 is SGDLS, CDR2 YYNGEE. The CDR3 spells CASSVGGGGRVSEQYF. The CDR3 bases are TGTGCCAGCAGCGTAGGAGGTGGCGGGAGGGTGAGCGAGCAGTACTTC.

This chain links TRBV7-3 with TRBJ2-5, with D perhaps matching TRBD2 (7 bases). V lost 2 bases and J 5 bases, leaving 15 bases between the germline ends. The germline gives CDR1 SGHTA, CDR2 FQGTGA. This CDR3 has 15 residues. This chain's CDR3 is CASSLGGGSGETQYF. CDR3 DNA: TGTGCCAGCAGCTTAGGGGGCGGGAGCGGGGAGACCCAGTACTTC.

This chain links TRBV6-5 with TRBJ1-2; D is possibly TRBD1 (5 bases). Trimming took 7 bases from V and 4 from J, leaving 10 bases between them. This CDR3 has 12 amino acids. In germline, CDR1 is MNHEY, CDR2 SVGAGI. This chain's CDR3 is CASTGGIYGYTF. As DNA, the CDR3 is TGTGCCAGCACCGGGGGGATCTATGGCTACACCTTC.

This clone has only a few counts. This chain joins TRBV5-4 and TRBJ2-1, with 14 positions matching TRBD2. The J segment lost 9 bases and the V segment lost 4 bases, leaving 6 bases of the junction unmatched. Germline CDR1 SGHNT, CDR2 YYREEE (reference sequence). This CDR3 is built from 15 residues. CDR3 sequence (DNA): TGTGCCAGCAGCGGGGGACTAGCGGGAGAGGCTGAGCAGTTCTTC. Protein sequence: CASSGGLAGEAEQFF. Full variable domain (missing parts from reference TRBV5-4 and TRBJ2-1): ETGVTQSPTHLIKTRGQQVTLRCSSQSGHNTVSWYQQALGQGPQFIFQYYREEENGRGNFPPRFSGLQFPNYSSELNVNALELDDSALYLCASSGGLAGEAEQFFGPGTRLTVL.

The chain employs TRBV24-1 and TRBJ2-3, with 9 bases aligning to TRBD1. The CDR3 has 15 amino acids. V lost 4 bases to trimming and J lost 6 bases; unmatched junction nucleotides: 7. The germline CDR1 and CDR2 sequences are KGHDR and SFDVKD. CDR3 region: CATSDRRDRADTQYF. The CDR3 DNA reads TGTGCCACCAGTGACCGCCGGGACAGGGCGGATACGCAGTATTTT.